These 3 T cell receptor beta chains were sequenced from one sample in a study of blood T cells in healthy people across ages. A J-beta primer mix and a sample-barcoded 5' primer were used in a second PCR of about 7 to 12 cycles. MiXCR, run by TCRdb on the 5' RACE reads, gives a single entry per CDR3 protein. Of roughly 800,000 distinct CDR3 sequences in the sample, more than 45% were seen once. Sample: blood. These receptors originate from a man aged 25-45 years in good health.

The chain employs TRBV20-1 and TRBJ2-1, with 8 bases matching TRBD1. CDR3 size: 17 residues. Looked up from germline, CDR1 is DFQATT and CDR2 is SNEGSKA (reference sequence). V lost 3 bases and J lost 7; bases outside the gene matches: 17. In DNA form, the CDR3 reads TGCAGTGCTAGTAAGCAGGGGGCCGCCTGGGGTTCGAATGAGCAGTTCTTC. Its translation is CSASKQGAAWGSNEQFF.

CDR3 residues: CASSSEGLVSYEQYF. Here the CDR3 DNA reads TGTGCCAGCAGCTCCGAGGGACTCGTGTCCTACGAGCAGTACTTC. The chain employs TRBV6-2 or TRBV6-3 and TRBJ2-7; D might be TRBD2 (6 bases). The CDR3 has 15 amino acids. Trimming took off 6 bases at V and 1 base at J, with 16 bases between the two ends. Germline-derived CDR1 and CDR2 are MNHEY and SVGEGT.

This sequence joins TRBV6-1 and TRBJ2-1; TRBD2 aligns across 11 bases. V trimming: 2 bases; J trimming: 8 bases; junction bases outside the gene matches: 5. CDR1 MNHNS and CDR2 SASEGT come from the germline V gene. The CDR3 sequence is 15 residues long. The CDR3 loop reads CASSESETSGDEQFF. The CDR3 nucleotides are TGTGCCAGCAGTGAAAGTGAGACTAGCGGGGATGAGCAGTTCTTC.